The TCR beta chain under discussion was sequenced for a study of T-cell memory formation after mild COVID-19. Constant-segment-primed 5'RACE gave TCR alpha and TCR beta cDNA libraries with sample barcodes and UMIs. TCRdb passed the 5' RACE reads through MiXCR, listing each CDR3 protein once. This repertoire shows 260,000 or so distinct CDR3 sequences, around 15% found once; its top ten account for approximately 20%. This clonotype was observed a few times. Its antigen is unknown. Study-level results: CD4+ clones that contracted lay mainly in CM and EM; CD8+ ones lay in EMRA.

Between the trimmed V and J ends, which lost 3 bases and 0 bases, there was a span of 11 bases. Germline V lookup: CDR1 SEHNR, CDR2 FQNEAQ (reference sequence). The CDR3 runs 15 residues. The genes are TRBV7-9 and TRBJ1-1, with D perhaps TRBD1 (5 bases). The source material was PBMCs or a T cell subset sorted from them (not recorded which). The TCR comes from a man in his late teens or twenties who had mild COVID-19 (a few samples of this study predate the infection). Cell type and time point are not known. The CDR3 nucleotides read TGTGCCAGCAGCTTCCCGACAGATATGAACACTGAAGCTTTCTTT. Translation: CASSFPTDMNTEAFF.